This T cell receptor beta chain was recovered during a study of CD8 T cells in ankylosing spondylitis. Overall study results and limits: A motif of 7 or 8 highly homologous TCR beta variants was seen as apparently characteristic of ankylosing spondylitis blood. Significant enrichment of disease-linked clones was reportedly seen in matched ankylosing spondylitis synovial fluid.

Of note for this clonotype: Its cognate antigen is unknown.

Quantitative barcoded 5'-RACE was used to prepare TCR beta libraries. TCRdb passed the 5' RACE reads through MiXCR, listing each CDR3 protein once. The sample has about 220,000 distinct CDR3 sequences, around 16% seen once. Germline lookup yields CDR1 KGHDR and CDR2 SFDVKD. CDR3 length equals 13 residues. The ends lost 8 bases at V and 7 bases at J; junction bases unmatched: 10. Sample: blood, either unsorted or a sorted T cell fraction (not recorded which). The TCR was taken from a male donor with ankylosing spondylitis. This rearrangement joins TRBV24-1 to TRBJ2-7, with 7 bases that match TRBD2. CDR3 DNA sequence: TGTGCCACCACGGGCGGGGGTTGCTGGGAGCAGTACTTC. Amino acids: CATTGGGCWEQYF.